Below, 19 T cell receptor beta chains from the same sample are listed, as sequenced in a study of vaccination and CD4 T cells after COVID-19. Treatment given: roughly nine-day PBMC culture with coronavirus spike peptide pools or control peptides (ViraFEST assay). These receptors are not linked to any known antigen. Sequenced with the Oncomine TCR Beta short-read assay was DNA taken from cultured CD4+ T cells. MiXCR was run by TCRdb on the PCR reads, yielding one entry per CDR3 protein. The repertoire holds almost 20,000 distinct CDR3 sequences, with just under 55% as singletons. The sequenced sample was CD4+ T cells from blood, cultured in vitro. These receptors originate from a human donor who had recovered from COVID-19.

This sequence joins TRBV12-3 or TRBV12-4 and TRBJ2-7; 9 bases agree with TRBD1. The CDR3 covers 18 residues. V shed 2 bases and J 0 bases; nucleotides not matched to a gene: 11. CDR3 amino acids: CASSLSIWGQGLSYEQYF. CDR3 in DNA: TGTGCCAGCAGTTTAAGTATATGGGGACAGGGACTCTCCTACGAGCAGTACTTC.

There are a few counts of this clonotype. The chain combines TRBV20-1 with TRBJ2-3, with 9 bases identical to TRBD2. This CDR3 has 17 residues. Losses at the gene ends were 7 bases for V and 4 bases for J; bases not matched to a gene: 18. The germline gives CDR1 DFQATT, CDR2 SNEGSKA (reference sequence). The CDR3 bases are TGCAGTGTCAGAGGTGCACGTTCTAGCGGGAAGCCAGATACGCAGTATTTT. Translating gives CSVRGARSSGKPDTQYF.

This chain links TRBV7-2 with TRBJ2-3, with TRBD1 matching over 12 bases. Germline lookup yields CDR1 SGHTA and CDR2 FQGNSA. CDR3 length: 16 residues. Germline trimming cut 5 bases from V and 7 bases from J; bases unmatched to any gene: 10. The CDR3 protein is CASSLRGQGAANTQYF. The DNA for the CDR3 is TGTGCCAGCAGCCTCCGGGGACAGGGGGCGGCCAATACGCAGTATTTT. Looking up the rest from reference TRBV7-2 and TRBJ2-3 gives the full variable domain: GAGVSQSPSNKVTEKGKDVELRCDPISGHTALYWYRQSLGQGLEFLIYFQGNSAPDKSGLPSDRFSAERTGGSVSTLTIQRTQQEDSAVYLCASSLRGQGAANTQYFGPGTRLTVL.

This clonotype turned up a few times. One end of the junction varies from germline; a read error may be responsible. The chain joins TRBV20-1 to TRBJ1-2, with 9 nucleotides matching TRBD1. CDR1 is DFQATT and CDR2 is SNEGSKA in the germline V gene (reference sequence). There are 16 residues in the CDR3. In nucleotides, the CDR3 is TGCAGTGCTAAACTAACACAGGGGGCGCGACATACTGCGCCATCCTTC. It translates to CSAKLTQGARHTAPSF.

This chain uses TRBV5-4 with TRBJ2-3; TRBD2 matches 13 bases. The CDR3 contains 17 residues. The germline CDR1 and CDR2 sequences are SGHNT and YYREEE (reference sequence). J was trimmed by 0 bases and V by 4 bases; bases with no gene match: 5. DNA of the CDR3: TGTGCCAGCAGCCCCGGGACTAGCGGGACTAGCACAGATACGCAGTATTTT. It yields the protein CASSPGTSGTSTDTQYF.

The rearrangement links TRBV6-5 to TRBJ2-1; the D gene is possibly TRBD1 (5 bases). This CDR3 region has 12 residues. Germline CDR1 MNHEY, CDR2 SVGAGI. Trimming cost V 4 bases and J 5 bases, with 6 bases left between them. The CDR3 DNA reads TGTGCCAGCAGTTCGACAGACAATGAGCAGTTCTTC. Residues: CASSSTDNEQFF.

The rearrangement links TRBV20-1 to TRBJ2-7; TRBD2 matches 7 bases. V lost 1 base, J lost 4 bases, and 7 bases stayed unmatched. This CDR3 has 14 amino acids. Germline CDR1 DFQATT, CDR2 SNEGSKA (reference sequence). DNA of the CDR3: TGCAGTGCTAGAGTTGGACTAGGGGCATACGAGCAGTACTTC. Its translation is CSARVGLGAYEQYF.

The chain links TRBV24-1 to TRBJ2-3, with TRBD1 identical over 7 bases. With V trimmed by 6 bases and J by 2 bases, 13 bases remained unmatched. The CDR3 loop spans 17 amino acids. Germline V gives CDR1 KGHDR, CDR2 SFDVKD. The CDR3: CATSSGLGDRFTDTQYF. Here the CDR3 DNA reads TGTGCCACCAGTTCCGGTTTGGGGGACAGATTCACAGATACGCAGTATTTT.

The chain recombines TRBV7-9 with TRBJ2-3; unclear D gene. Germline CDR1 SEHNR, CDR2 FQNEAQ (reference sequence). V was clipped by 2 bases and J by 4 bases, with 4 bases between them. The CDR3 is 12 amino acids. In DNA form, the CDR3 reads TGTGCCAGCAGCTTAAAGGCAGATACGCAGTATTTT. Its protein is CASSLKADTQYF.

This clonotype was observed a handful of times. The chain uses TRBV15 and TRBJ1-1; possible D gene TRBD1, 6 bases. V was trimmed by 1 base and J by 5 bases, leaving 11 bases between them. Germline CDR1 reads LNHNV; CDR2 reads YYDKDF (reference sequence). The CDR3 has 14 residues. The CDR3 sequence is CATSRVKGGTEAFF. In DNA, the CDR3 is TGTGCCACCAGCAGAGTGAAGGGGGGGACTGAAGCTTTCTTT.

In its sample, this clonotype was seen once. The chain employs TRBV20-1 and TRBJ2-7, with unresolved D. Per germline, CDR1 DFQATT and CDR2 SNEGSKA (reference sequence). Trimming removed 4 bases at V and 0 bases at J, with 4 bases between. The CDR3 runs to 11 residues. CDR3 in DNA: TGCAGTGCTATCAGCTCCTACGAGCAGTACTTC. Its protein product is CSAISSYEQYF.

This clonotype has only a few counts. V gene TRBV19 combines with J gene TRBJ2-6; 9 bases match TRBD1. Looked up from germline, CDR1 is LNHDA and CDR2 is SQIVND (reference sequence). V lost 4 bases to trimming and J lost 0 bases; unmatched junction nucleotides: 4. The CDR3 spans 17 residues. DNA for the CDR3: TGTGCCAGTAGTACGGACAGGGGAGACTCTGGGGCCAACGTCCTGACTTTC. Translating gives CASSTDRGDSGANVLTF. Together with reference TRBV19 and TRBJ2-6, the CDR3 gives the full variable domain: DGGITQSPKYLFRKEGQNVTLSCEQNLNHDAMYWYRQDPGQGLRLIYYSQIVNDFQKGDIAEGYSVSREKKESFPLTVTSAQKNPTAFYLCASSTDRGDSGANVLTFGAGSRLTVL.

This rearrangement joins TRBV4-2 to TRBJ2-1; TRBD2 matches 9 bases. The CDR3 contains 15 residues. The V gene end was trimmed by 0 bases and the J gene end by 9 bases; junction bases not matched to a gene: 6. Germline V gene sequence: CDR1 LGHNA, CDR2 YNFKEQ. The CDR3 spells CASSQDFLAGSEQFF. CDR3 DNA sequence: TGTGCCAGCAGCCAAGATTTCCTAGCGGGAAGTGAGCAGTTCTTC.

The J gene is TRBJ2-2, the V gene TRBV20-1; D remains unclear. Germline loops: CDR1 DFQATT, CDR2 SNEGSKA (reference sequence). This CDR3 region has 13 residues. V was pared by 6 bases and J by 6 bases, with 14 bases between. This CDR3 reads CSAPDSEAGELFF. CDR3 coding DNA: TGCAGTGCCCCGGATAGTGAGGCCGGGGAGCTGTTTTTT.

Only a few counts were recorded for this clonotype. CDR3 loop: CASSLTGGIYGYTF. CDR3 in DNA: TGTGCCAGCAGTTTAACGGGGGGGATCTATGGCTACACCTTC. The chain links TRBV12-3 or TRBV12-4 to TRBJ1-2; weak D call: TRBD1 (5 bases). This CDR3 has 14 amino acids. Between the trimmed V and J ends, which lost 2 bases and 4 bases, there was a span of 11 bases.

This clonotype was seen more than once but under ten times. The chain employs TRBV6-2 or TRBV6-3 and TRBJ2-7, with 9 positions matching TRBD1. CDR1 and CDR2 from the germline V gene are MNHEY and SVGEGT. This CDR3 contains 15 residues. The junction had 9 bases not matched to a gene; V was cut back by 6 bases and J by 3 bases. The CDR3: CASSPLGQGNYEQYF. The CDR3 DNA follows: TGTGCCAGCAGCCCCCTCGGACAGGGGAACTACGAGCAGTACTTC.

This clonotype was detected only once. The CDR3 protein is CASSSTGQQSSYNSPLHF. CDR3 DNA: TGTGCCAGCAGTTCGACGGGACAGCAGAGCTCCTATAATTCACCCCTCCACTTT. The chain recombines TRBV27 with TRBJ1-6, with 7 bases that match TRBD1. V shed 4 bases, J shed 0 bases, and the junction held 9 bases outside the gene matches. Germline lookup yields CDR1 MNHEY and CDR2 SMNVEV (reference sequence). The length of the CDR3 is 18 residues.

This clonotype was counted between two and nine times. V usage is TRBV2 and J usage is TRBJ1-2, with D perhaps TRBD1 (5 bases). The CDR3 length is 15 residues. The germline gives CDR1 SNHLY, CDR2 FYNNEI. V lost 7 bases, J lost 3 bases, and 18 bases lay in between. In nucleotides, the CDR3 is TGTGCCAGCATCGACGGGGCAGGGACGCACTATGGCTACACCTTC. Encoded protein: CASIDGAGTHYGYTF.

The CDR3 is CASKGRQNTEAFF. The CDR3 DNA sequence: TGTGCCAGCAAGGGACGGCAGAACACTGAAGCTTTCTTT. The V and J genes are TRBV2 and TRBJ1-1; possibly TRBD1 for D (5 bases). The ends were cut back, 7 bases at V and 1 base at J, with 10 bases in the middle. Per the germline V gene, CDR1 is SNHLY and CDR2 is FYNNEI. The CDR3 extends over 13 amino acids. Looking up the rest from reference TRBV2 and TRBJ1-1 gives the full variable domain: EPEVTQTPSHQVTQMGQEVILRCVPISNHLYFYWYRQILGQKVEFLVSFYNNEISEKSEIFDDQFSVERPDGSNFTLKIRSTKLEDSAMYFCASKGRQNTEAFFGQGTRLTVV.